Listed here is a single T cell receptor (beta chain). What it recognizes is unknown. This specimen belongs to a study of shared clonotypes between healthy human individuals. Notes on the study in general: Naive CD4 clonotype sharing across a handful of donors was approximately 5%.

V shed 5 bases and J shed 5 bases, with 13 bases lying between them. In germline, CDR1 is SGDLS, CDR2 YYNGEE. This CDR3 spans 13 amino acids. The protocol was immunoSEQ multiplex PCR, while the TCRdb copy is restricted to in-frame clones and leaves out a portion. The sample consists of around 980,000 clones, around 78% of them appearing once. The receptor's source is a man aged 18 to 35 in good health. Some clones in this sample may be carry-over from other donors' samples. Source material: memory CD4+ T cells from PBMCs. Described subset: CD45RA-negative fraction. The chain combines TRBV9 with TRBJ1-1; the D is unclear. In DNA form, the CDR3 reads TGTGCCAGCAGTTTCGACCAATTGACTGAAGCTTTCTTT. It is translated as CASSFDQLTEAFF.